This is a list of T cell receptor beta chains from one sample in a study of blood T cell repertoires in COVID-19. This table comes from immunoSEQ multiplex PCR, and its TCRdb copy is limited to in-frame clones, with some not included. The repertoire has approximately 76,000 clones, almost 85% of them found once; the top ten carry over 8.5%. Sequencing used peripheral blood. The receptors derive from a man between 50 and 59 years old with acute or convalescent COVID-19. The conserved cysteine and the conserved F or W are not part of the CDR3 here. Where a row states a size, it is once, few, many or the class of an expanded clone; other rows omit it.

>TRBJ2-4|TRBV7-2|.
ASSFGGALNIQY
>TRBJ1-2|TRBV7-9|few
ASSGSGRYGYT
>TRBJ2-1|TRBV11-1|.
ASSLDSNEQF
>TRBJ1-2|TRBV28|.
ASRRDRSTPNYGYT
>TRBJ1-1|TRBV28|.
ASIEDRGWPEAF
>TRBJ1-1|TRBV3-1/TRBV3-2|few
ASSRRGSDMNTEAF
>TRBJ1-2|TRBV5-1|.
ASSPRQGAHGYT
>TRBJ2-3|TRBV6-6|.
ASSYSNTGATDTQY
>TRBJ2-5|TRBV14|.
ASSQGRALFQETQY
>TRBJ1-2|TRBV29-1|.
SAGDRGLNYGYT
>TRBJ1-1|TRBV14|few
ASSQVTGRGANTEAF
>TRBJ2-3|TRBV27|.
ASRSEGDLWVADTQY
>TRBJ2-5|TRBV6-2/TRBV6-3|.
ASSGTGGLTQY
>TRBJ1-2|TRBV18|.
ASTRDSTNYGYT
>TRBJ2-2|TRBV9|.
ASALGGGPNGELF
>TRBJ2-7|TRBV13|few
ASSLGQDEQY
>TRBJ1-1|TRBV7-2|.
ASSLGTRSTEAF
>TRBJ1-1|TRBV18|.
ASSPIGTGADEAF
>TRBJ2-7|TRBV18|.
ASSPGGVGAYEQY
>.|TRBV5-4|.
ASSLRGEVPGELF
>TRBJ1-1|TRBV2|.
ASSGTGLITEAF
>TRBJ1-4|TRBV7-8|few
ASSFFPVPHATNEKLF
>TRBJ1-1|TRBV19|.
ASSLGGGLNTEAF
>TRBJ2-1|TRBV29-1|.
SADTRSYNEQF
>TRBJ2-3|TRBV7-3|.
ASSVRGGAPDTQY
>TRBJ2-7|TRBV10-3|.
AISDPGQAYEQY
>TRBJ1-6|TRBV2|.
ASRGQLNNSPLH
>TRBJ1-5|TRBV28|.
ASNPPTAGNQPQH
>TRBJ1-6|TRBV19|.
ASHSPGRPNSPLH
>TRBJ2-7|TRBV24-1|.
ATSDRDRGSDEQY
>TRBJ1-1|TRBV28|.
ASKEVGTEAF
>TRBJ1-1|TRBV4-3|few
ASSPSRPWGSGRENTEAF
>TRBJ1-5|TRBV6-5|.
ASSPGGGDNQPQH
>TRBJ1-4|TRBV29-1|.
SVGLGSGVNEKLF
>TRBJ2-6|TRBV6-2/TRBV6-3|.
ASSYSMADGANVLT
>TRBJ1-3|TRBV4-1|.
ASSQGATSGNTIY
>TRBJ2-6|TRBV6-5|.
ASSYSHSGANVLT
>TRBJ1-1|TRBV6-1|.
ASSEGGWTGDKSF